This record covers a single TCR beta chain. The antigen remains undetermined. The CDR3 sequence is 14 residues long. Template-switch reactions added UMIs with a 6-nucleotide sample barcode. TCRdb reanalyzed the 5' RACE reads and collapses them to one entry per CDR3 protein, without DNA. The repertoire table contains roughly 120,000 distinct CDR3 sequences. The record originates from a study of monozygotic twins with inflammatory bowel disease. Per donor there was one draw, yielding a blood sample of approximately 2.5 ml. Study-wide results and limits: Support was lacking for any single strong IBD-associated signal or clonotype.

The V and J genes are TRBV12-3 or TRBV12-4 and TRBJ1-1; TCRdb lists TRBD1, though no DNA is available to test this call. The sequenced sample was blood. The source is a human donor with ulcerative colitis or Crohn's disease, or a healthy co-twin of an affected twin (not recorded which). The CDR3 sequence: CASSFGDRDTEAFF.